Following are 21 T cell receptor beta chains from one sample sequenced in a study of cytomegalovirus exposure and HLA in healthy donors. In the PCR, 60 Vbeta and 13 Jbeta primers were used. Here immunoSEQ multiplex PCR was the method, and the copy in TCRdb shows in-frame clones only, minus some. The sample lists about 98,000 clones; over 60% were seen once. The sample consisted of PBMCs. Every receptor here comes from a man in his sixties in good health and CMV-seropositive.

The chain joins TRBV7-9 to TRBJ1-5; D unclear. Germline V gives CDR1 SEHNR, CDR2 FQNEAQ (reference sequence). CDR3 length: 14 amino acids. Trimming removed 8 bases from V and 0 bases from J, with 11 bases in between. The CDR3, as DNA: TGTGCCAGCGGGAGTGCCTATAGCAATCAGCCCCAGCATTTT. Protein: CASGSAYSNQPQHF.

The CDR3 here is CASSLPGASYYEQYF. DNA for the CDR3: TGCGCCAGCAGCCTCCCGGGAGCGTCATACTACGAGCAGTACTTC. This sequence joins TRBV4-1 and TRBJ2-7, with D perhaps TRBD2 (6 bases). The CDR3 has 15 amino acids. V lost 4 bases, J lost 3 bases, and 16 bases lay in between. Germline CDR1 is MGHRA and CDR2 is YSYEKL.

There are a few counts of this clone. The V and J genes are TRBV18 and TRBJ2-2; perhaps TRBD2 as D (5 bases). CDR1 and CDR2 (germline): KGHSH, LQKENI. The CDR3 runs to 14 residues. The V gene lost 3 bases and the J gene lost 5 bases, with 10 bases spanning the gap. Here the CDR3 reads CASSPSGSTGELFF. The CDR3 DNA follows: TGTGCCAGCTCACCCTCGGGGTCTACCGGGGAGCTGTTTTTT.

V gene TRBV7-2 combines with J gene TRBJ2-1; D remains unclear. Germline assignment: CDR1 SGHTA and CDR2 FQGNSA. The V end was cut by 1 base, the J end by 6 bases, with 10 bases between. This CDR3 comprises 14 residues. The CDR3 coding sequence is TGTGCCAGCAGCTTAGGGTCTAGTTTCAATGAGCAGTTCTTC. This encodes CASSLGSSFNEQFF. The variable domain in full, completed from reference TRBV7-2 and TRBJ2-1, reads GAGVSQSPSNKVTEKGKDVELRCDPISGHTALYWYRQSLGQGLEFLIYFQGNSAPDKSGLPSDRFSAERTGGSVSTLTIQRTQQEDSAVYLCASSLGSSFNEQFFGPGTRLTVL.

This clone has just one count. The chain is built from TRBV5-6 and TRBJ2-3; D may be TRBD1 (6 bases). The CDR3 runs to 15 residues. Germline-derived CDR1 and CDR2 are SGHDT and YYEEEE. Trimming took 1 base from V and 4 from J, leaving 13 bases between them. The CDR3 sequence is CASSLNRVSADTQYF. CDR3 DNA sequence: TGTGCCAGCAGCTTGAACAGGGTTTCCGCAGATACGCAGTATTTT.

The gene calls are TRBV23-1 and TRBJ2-5; 7 bases map to TRBD1. TRBV23-1 is an ORF, with its function uncertain. This CDR3 is built from 15 residues. V gave up 0 bases and J gave up 3 bases; unmatched junction bases: 4. The chain's CDR3 is CASSQSGDREETQYF. The DNA of the CDR3 is TGCGCCAGCAGTCAATCAGGGGACAGAGAAGAGACCCAGTACTTC.

The gene calls are TRBV19 and TRBJ1-2; TRBD1 might be the D (6 bases). The germline V and J ends were trimmed by 5 bases and 8 bases, with 18 bases remaining between them. Germline CDR1 reads LNHDA; CDR2 reads SQIVND (reference sequence). The CDR3 is 14 residues long. CDR3 amino acids: CASSSQGYRRGYTF. CDR3 in DNA: TGTGCCAGTAGTTCCCAGGGGTATCGTCGGGGCTACACCTTC.

This clone was seen more than once but under ten times. The gene calls are TRBV29-1 and TRBJ1-1, with D possibly TRBD1 on 6 matching bases. Trimming removed 5 bases from V and 8 bases from J, with 18 bases in between. The germline V gene has CDR1 SQVTM and CDR2 ANQGSEA. The CDR3 consists of 13 residues. CDR3 in DNA: TGCAGCGTTTCAACACGGACAGAACAAGAAGCTTTCTTT. This sequence encodes CSVSTRTEQEAFF.

This chain links TRBV6-5 with TRBJ1-6; D is ambiguous. The V and J ends lost 7 bases and 0 bases respectively, with 7 bases between them. The germline V gene encodes CDR1 MNHEY and CDR2 SVGAGI. The CDR3 loop spans 14 amino acids. The CDR3 protein is CASTRSSYNSPLHF. The CDR3 region has the DNA TGTGCCAGCACGAGGAGCTCCTATAATTCACCCCTCCACTTT.

The V gene is TRBV28, the J gene TRBJ1-2; D may be TRBD1 (6 bases). Germline CDR1 reads MDHEN; CDR2 reads SYDVKM. The CDR3 runs to 19 residues. Trimming removed 5 bases from V and 4 bases from J, with 29 bases in between. CDR3 sequence reads: CASSPYMGIDRIRGYGYTF. CDR3 DNA sequence: TGTGCCAGCAGTCCCTATATGGGGATAGACAGGATAAGGGGCTATGGCTACACCTTC.

V usage is TRBV6-6 and J usage is TRBJ2-3; 8 bases match TRBD2. The CDR3 consists of 16 residues. With 5 bases clipped from V and 3 bases from J, the junction kept 10 bases outside the gene matches. Germline V gene data show CDR1 as MNHNY and CDR2 as SVGAGI (reference sequence). The CDR3: CASSNGGAGGTDTQYF. The CDR3 bases are TGTGCCAGCAGTAACGGGGGGGCTGGTGGGACAGATACGCAGTATTTT.

This clone was picked up one time. The genes are TRBV14 and TRBJ2-5; a possible D gene is TRBD2 (5 bases). The germline V gene encodes CDR1 SGHDN and CDR2 FVKESK. The CDR3 covers 13 residues. The V gene lost 6 bases and the J gene lost 2 bases, with 10 bases spanning the gap. CDR3 residues: CASSRSGQETQYF. CDR3 DNA sequence: TGTGCCAGCAGTCGGAGCGGACAAGAGACCCAGTACTTC.

The rearrangement links TRBV7-2 to TRBJ2-3, with D hard to call. Germline assignment: CDR1 SGHTA and CDR2 FQGNSA. Trimming took 5 bases from V and 11 from J, leaving 11 bases between them. This CDR3 is 11 amino acids long. The CDR3 here is CASSGTWRQYF. CDR3 nucleotides: TGTGCCAGCAGCGGTACGTGGAGGCAGTATTTT.

CDR3 in amino acids: CASSSNPGTETSGGTGELFF. In nucleotides, the CDR3 is TGTGCCAGCAGCTCGAACCCCGGGACAGAGACTAGCGGGGGCACCGGGGAGCTGTTTTTT. The V gene is TRBV9, the J gene TRBJ2-2; TRBD2 agrees at 12 bases. V was pared by 4 bases and J by 4 bases, with 17 bases of the junction left unmatched. CDR3 size: 20 residues. Germline lookup yields CDR1 SGDLS and CDR2 YYNGEE.

The chain carries TRBV28 and TRBJ2-1; unclear D gene. Germline-derived CDR1 and CDR2 are MDHEN and SYDVKM. The CDR3 covers 15 residues. V gave up 6 bases and J gave up 2 bases, with 14 bases separating them. Written as DNA, the CDR3 is TGTGCCAGCAGAGAGTCTGACTGGGCCTACAATGAGCAGTTCTTC. It codes for CASRESDWAYNEQFF. Full variable domain (rest looked up from reference TRBV28 and TRBJ2-1): DVKVTQSSRYLVKRTGEKVFLECVQDMDHENMFWYRQDPGLGLRLIYFSYDVKMKEKGDIPEGYSVSREKKERFSLILESASTNQTSMYLCASRESDWAYNEQFFGPGTRLTVL.

V gene TRBV11-1 combines with J gene TRBJ2-7, with 7 nucleotides matching TRBD2. V gave up 2 bases and J gave up 7 bases; unmatched junction bases: 11. This CDR3 contains 15 residues. Per the germline V gene, CDR1 is SGHAT and CDR2 is FQDESV (reference sequence). The CDR3 region has the DNA TGTGCCAGCAGCTTATTTCCAGGGCGAGCGGGGGAGCAGTACTTC. As protein: CASSLFPGRAGEQYF.

V is TRBV7-2 and J is TRBJ2-1, with 13 bases aligning to TRBD2. The length of the CDR3 is 16 residues. The germline V gene has CDR1 SGHTA and CDR2 FQGNSA. V was clipped by 5 bases and J by 4 bases; unmatched bases: 5. The CDR3 DNA reads as TGTGCCAGCAGCCCCCGGACTAGCGGGGGTTACAATGAGCAGTTCTTC. Its protein is CASSPRTSGGYNEQFF.

This sequence joins TRBV4-2 and TRBJ2-5; possibly TRBD2 for D (7 bases). The CDR3 runs to 17 residues. Trimming cost V 4 bases and J 0 bases, with 18 bases left between them. From germline, CDR1 is LGHNA and CDR2 YNFKEQ. The CDR3, as DNA: TGTGCCAGCAGCCGGAGGGCGGGGGCCGGCTACCAAGAGACCCAGTACTTC. Its translation: CASSRRAGAGYQETQYF.

A few counts support this clone. The chain couples TRBV9 to TRBJ2-7; D unresolved. The CDR3 consists of 14 residues. The V gene's germline CDR1 is SGDLS and CDR2 YYNGEE. The ends were cut back, 0 bases at V and 5 bases at J, with 12 bases in the middle. The CDR3 here is CASSVGASTDEQYF. DNA for the CDR3: TGTGCCAGCAGCGTAGGTGCAAGCACGGACGAGCAGTACTTC.

This chain connects TRBV5-6 to TRBJ1-1, with D possibly matching TRBD1 (6 bases). Germline CDR1 SGHDT, CDR2 YYEEEE. V gave up 5 bases and J gave up 5 bases, with 16 bases separating them. This CDR3 is 14 amino acids long. The CDR3 sequence: CASSITGSGTEAFF. CDR3 in DNA: TGTGCCAGCAGTATTACAGGGTCCGGAACTGAAGCTTTCTTT.

This chain joins TRBV12-5 and TRBJ2-2, with D possibly being TRBD1 (6 bases). Trimming shortened V by 5 bases and J by 1 base, and 8 bases separated the two germline ends. This CDR3 has 14 residues. Germline values: CDR1 LGHNT, CDR2 FRNRAP. The CDR3 DNA reads as TGTGCTAGTGGTAAGGGACAGAACACCGGGGAGCTGTTTTTT. Its translation is CASGKGQNTGELFF.